The text below deals with one T cell receptor beta chain. Its antigen is unknown. With 60 Vbeta and 13 Jbeta primers, the PCR was carried out. TCRdb keeps only in-frame clones here, not all; method: immunoSEQ multiplex PCR. Counted here are roughly 140,000 clones, approximately 84% occurring once; the ten biggest clones make up 2% to 2.5%. The data are from a study of cytomegalovirus exposure and HLA in healthy donors. Study-level results: The authors reported that TCR beta sequences could predict HLA-A and HLA-B alleles. These predictions were accurate for most subjects in the first cohort. Across HLA loci, a later analysis found differing TCR association rates, with DRB1 most and HLA-C fewest.

The CDR3 runs 14 residues. Germline V gene data show CDR1 as LGHNA and CDR2 as YSLEER. Trimming stripped 4 bases from V and 7 bases from J, with 15 bases between. V gene TRBV4-3 combines with J gene TRBJ2-3; D not certain. The sequenced sample consisted of PBMCs. This sequence was found in a woman between 18 and 30 years old in good health and CMV-seronegative. CDR3: CASSREITTNTQYF. The CDR3 nucleotides read TGCGCCAGCAGCCGAGAGATTACTACGAATACGCAGTATTTT.